The rows below give T cell receptor beta chains drawn from one sample of a study of regulatory T cells in long-lasting Graves disease. Each CDR3 protein gets one entry after TCRdb re-called the multiplex PCR reads with MiXCR. Of about 200,000 distinct CDR3 sequences listed, around a fifth are singletons. The same data also went into a second study, on T cells in Graves' hyperthyroidism and ophthalmopathy.

The material sequenced was peripheral blood mononuclear cells (PBMCs), taken at new diagnosis, from a patient treated with antithyroid drugs. Source of these receptors: a woman aged 25 to 39 with Graves disease. CDR3s include the opening cysteine and the closing phenylalanine or tryptophan. Each record gives: CDR3 DNA, CDR3 protein, CDR3 length, V gene, clone size, J gene, D gene. The D gene is left open where the match is weak. Not every row has a clone size; where given, it reads once, few, many or a size class.

TGTGCCAGCAGCCCGCCTTATAGCGGGATTACCTACGAGCAGTACTTC	CASSPPYSGITYEQYF	16	TRBV7-2	many	TRBJ2-7	TRBD2
TGTGCCAGCAGTGAGGGGGCCGTGTGGCAAGAGACCCAGTACTTC	CASSEGAVWQETQYF	15	TRBV11-2	many	TRBJ2-5	TRBD1
TGCGCCAGCAGCTGGGGACAGGGGGCACAAGGAGAGACCCAGTACTTC	CASSWGQGAQGETQYF	16	TRBV5-1	few	TRBJ2-5	TRBD1
TGTGCCAGCAGCTCCTGGGGGGGGCGCGATGGCTACACCTTC	CASSSWGGRDGYTF	14	TRBV6-1	many	TRBJ1-2	-
TGCAGCGTCAGGGTTGGGGGCGGCTACACCTTC	CSVRVGGGYTF	11	TRBV29-1	many	TRBJ1-2	-
TGTGCCAGCAGAACTACCCGGTATGGCTACACCTTC	CASRTTRYGYTF	12	TRBV27	many	TRBJ1-2	-
TGTGCCAGCAGTCGGTACACTAATGAAAAACTGTTTTTT	CASSRYTNEKLFF	13	TRBV11-2	many	TRBJ1-4	-
TGTGCCAGCAGCGGGACAGCACCAAAGGAAGCTTTCTTT	CASSGTAPKEAFF	13	TRBV6-2/TRBV6-3	many	TRBJ1-1	TRBD1
TGTGCCAGCAATAGCGGCTCCTACAATGAGCAGTTCTTC	CASNSGSYNEQFF	13	TRBV9	many	TRBJ2-1	-
TGCGCCAGCAGTCCCCCCCCGCGAGGGCGGGGGGGGTCCTATAATTCACCCCTCCACTTT	CASSPPPRGRGGSYNSPLHF	20	TRBV10-2	many	TRBJ1-6	-
TGTGCCAGCAGCTTAACTAAAAACACCGGGGAGCTGTTTTTT	CASSLTKNTGELFF	14	TRBV11-2	many	TRBJ2-2	-
TGTGCCAGCAGCTTACTTGGCGGTACCTACGAGCAGTACTTC	CASSLLGGTYEQYF	14	TRBV7-8	many	TRBJ2-7	-
TGTGCCAGCAGTCAGACTACAGGGGCGGCCGGGGAGCTGTTTTTT	CASSQTTGAAGELFF	15	TRBV28	many	TRBJ2-2	TRBD1
TGTGCCACCAGCAGAGATGGGGCAGGGGCTGGAAACACCATATATTTT	CATSRDGAGAGNTIYF	16	TRBV15	many	TRBJ1-3	-
TGTGCCAGCAGCCCCAGCGGGGGCGGAAACACCATATATTTT	CASSPSGGGNTIYF	14	TRBV13	many	TRBJ1-3	-
TGTGCCATTTCTCTTGCGCGGTCTGAAACTGAAGCTTTCTTT	CAISLARSETEAFF	14	TRBV2	many	TRBJ1-1	-
TGTGCCACCAGTGACTACTATAGCAATCAGCCCCAGCATTTT	CATSDYYSNQPQHF	14	TRBV24-1	many	TRBJ1-5	-
TGTGCCAGCAGCCCTCAGGGGGGTGACAATCAGCCCCAGCATTTT	CASSPQGGDNQPQHF	15	TRBV6-1	-	TRBJ1-5	TRBD1
TGTGCCACCAGTGATTCCGGGACAGGGGGATACGAGCAGTACTTC	CATSDSGTGGYEQYF	15	TRBV24-1	many	TRBJ2-7	TRBD1
TGTGCCAGCAGCGCCCTGTGGGAAGGGGGCCGAGAGACCCAGTACTTC	CASSALWEGGRETQYF	16	TRBV7-9	many	TRBJ2-5	TRBD1
TGTGCCAGTAGTATGTCAGGCTGGTATGGCTACACCTTC	CASSMSGWYGYTF	13	TRBV19	-	TRBJ1-2	-
TGTGCCAGCAGCTTAACCTCCCTCCGGGACAGGGGGCTGAACACCGGGGAGCTGTTTTTT	CASSLTSLRDRGLNTGELFF	20	TRBV7-9	many	TRBJ2-2	TRBD1
TGTGCCAGCAGCTTAGTAACGAGAGATAAATCTGAAGCTTTCTTT	CASSLVTRDKSEAFF	15	TRBV11-3	many	TRBJ1-1	-
TGCAGCGTTGCCGAGACAGGGCATACCGAAGCTTTCTTT	CSVAETGHTEAFF	13	TRBV29-1	many	TRBJ1-1	TRBD1
TGTGCCAGCAGTTTACAGGGGGCTACTGGAAACACCATATATTTT	CASSLQGATGNTIYF	15	TRBV12-3/TRBV12-4	many	TRBJ1-3	TRBD1
TGCAGTGCTAGTCCTCAGGGGGCGGTCACCGGGGAGCTGTTTTTT	CSASPQGAVTGELFF	15	TRBV20-1	many	TRBJ2-2	TRBD1
TGTGCCAGCAGCTTGAGCGCTGGGGGCTTAGACGAGCAGTACTTC	CASSLSAGGLDEQYF	15	TRBV5-6	few	TRBJ2-7	-
TGTGCCAGCAGTCAATCACAGGGATTGCCTGATGGCTACACCTTC	CASSQSQGLPDGYTF	15	TRBV6-1	many	TRBJ1-2	-
TGTGCCAGGCCCATTAAGGTAGCATACGAGCAGTACTTC	CARPIKVAYEQYF	13	TRBV7-9	few	TRBJ2-7	-
TGTGCCAGCAGTTTATTTGCAGGCTTTCGGGGCTACACCTTC	CASSLFAGFRGYTF	14	TRBV28	many	TRBJ1-2	-
TGTGCCAGCTCACCGGAGCCGACAGGGGCGTGGGAAAAACTGTTTTTT	CASSPEPTGAWEKLFF	16	TRBV18	many	TRBJ1-4	TRBD1
TGTGCCAGCAGCTTAGATGGTGGACCCGGAAACACCATATATTTT	CASSLDGGPGNTIYF	15	TRBV11-2	-	TRBJ1-3	-
TGTGCCACCAGCAGAGATAGTGGTCGTTATAATTCACCCCTCCACTTT	CATSRDSGRYNSPLHF	16	TRBV15	-	TRBJ1-6	-
TGCAGTGCTAGAGATGTGGCTATTCTAAGCACAGATACGCAGTATTTT	CSARDVAILSTDTQYF	16	TRBV20-1	many	TRBJ2-3	-
TGTGCCGGGCAGCATTTAAAGACAGGGGACTATGGCTACACCTTC	CAGQHLKTGDYGYTF	15	TRBV28	-	TRBJ1-2	TRBD1
TGTGCCAGCAGCCGCCCAGTCCCTAGCGGGGGAGGCTACGAGCAGTACTTC	CASSRPVPSGGGYEQYF	17	TRBV3-1	-	TRBJ2-7	TRBD2
TGTGCCAGCAGCCAAGAAGGAGGGTCCGGGAATCAGCCCCAGCATTTT	CASSQEGGSGNQPQHF	16	TRBV14	many	TRBJ1-5	-
TGCAGTGCGCTGACAGCCAACTCCTATAATTCACCCCTCCACTTT	CSALTANSYNSPLHF	15	TRBV20-1	many	TRBJ1-6	-
TGTGCCACCAGTGCTTGGGGGGAAGGCAATCAGCCCCAGCATTTT	CATSAWGEGNQPQHF	15	TRBV24-1	many	TRBJ1-5	-
TGTGCCAGCAGTTCCACTACCAATCAGCCCCAGCATTTT	CASSSTTNQPQHF	13	TRBV27	many	TRBJ1-5	-
TGTGCCAGCAGCTTAGCGCTATCGGGGCAGGGCTATGGCTACACCTTC	CASSLALSGQGYGYTF	16	TRBV7-9	many	TRBJ1-2	-
TGTGCCAGCAGTTACCCGCAAAGGACTAGCCAAGAGACCCAGTACTTC	CASSYPQRTSQETQYF	16	TRBV6-5	many	TRBJ2-5	TRBD2
TGTGCCAGCCGCTCTTCCGCCGAAGAGGGGAGTACTGAAGCTTTCTTT	CASRSSAEEGSTEAFF	16	TRBV2	many	TRBJ1-1	-
TGTGCCAGCAGCCAAGTGCGGACAGGGAATGGCTACACCTTC	CASSQVRTGNGYTF	14	TRBV14	many	TRBJ1-2	TRBD1
TGCAGTGCTAGGTTTCTGCAAGGTGAAGCTTTCTTT	CSARFLQGEAFF	12	TRBV20-1	many	TRBJ1-1	-
TGTGCCAGCAGTGTGGGTCAAGAGACCCAGTACTTC	CASSVGQETQYF	12	TRBV6-2/TRBV6-3	many	TRBJ2-5	-